A single TCR beta chain is shown here with its context. This entry is derived from a study of technical replicates of blood from a handful of donors. Sequencing used immunoSEQ multiplex PCR; TCRdb keeps in-frame clones, though not all of them. Among roughly 72,000 clones, roughly 94% were seen once, and the ten largest hold approximately 0.4%. This CDR3 has 14 amino acids. Trimming cost V 3 bases and J 0 bases, with 8 bases left between them. The germline gives CDR1 KGHSH, CDR2 LQKENI. The sample comprised T cells isolated from PBMCs. The chain combines TRBV18 with TRBJ2-5, with D possibly matching TRBD2 (5 bases). This clonotype was sampled from a human donor in good health. CDR3 coding DNA: TGTGCCAGCTCACCGATGAGGGACCAAGAGACCCAGTACTTC. It encodes CASSPMRDQETQYF.